The T cell receptor (beta chain) described here comes from a study of CD8 T cells in ankylosing spondylitis. Findings and caveats of the study: In reactive arthritis synovial fluid and blood, some motif variants had been reported before.

This clonotype was counted a few times. Antigen: not known. TCRdb re-analysed the 5' RACE reads in MiXCR, keeping a single row per CDR3 protein. The table has 130,000 or so distinct CDR3 sequences, 7% seen once. The sequence was collected from a male donor with ankylosing spondylitis or in good health (not recorded which). Specimen: blood, either unsorted or a sorted T cell fraction (not recorded which).

The CDR3 DNA follows: TGTGCCAGCAGGGGCCTAAATGAAAAACTGTTTTTT. Translation: CASRGLNEKLFF. V is TRBV7-2 and J is TRBJ1-4; D call uncertain. This CDR3 region has 12 residues. V lost 6 bases, J lost 5 bases, and 7 bases lay in between. In germline, CDR1 is SGHTA, CDR2 FQGNSA.